The rows below give T cell receptor beta chains drawn from one sample of a study of cytomegalovirus exposure and HLA in healthy donors. Only in-frame clones appear in the TCRdb table, and some are missing; sequencing was by immunoSEQ multiplex PCR. Seen here are around 39,000 clones, roughly 80% observed once, and the top ten hold approximately 1.5%. The sequencing sample was made of PBMCs. The source is a man aged 30 to 45 in good health and CMV-seronegative. CDR3s leave out the opening cysteine and the closing phenylalanine or tryptophan. Each record gives: V gene, clone size, J gene, CDR3 protein. Some rows have no size entry. The others give once, few or many, or a class for an expanded clone.

TRBV18	.	TRBJ1-1	ASSPTQGADTEAF
TRBV2	few	TRBJ2-1	ASRLAGNNEQF
TRBV11-2	.	TRBJ2-7	ASSTGDRAAPYEQY
TRBV10-1	.	TRBJ2-2	ASRKQANTGELF
TRBV27	.	TRBJ2-7	ASSLNGQAGSYEQY
TRBV2	once	TRBJ1-5	ASSETGGLQPQH
TRBV28	.	TRBJ1-5	ASSRIDRDNQPQH
TRBV10-3	.	TRBJ1-2	AITDTTGLGYGYT
TRBV11-3	.	TRBJ2-5	ASSTGSGAETQY
TRBV18	.	TRBJ2-3	ASSTDRSPDTQY
TRBV28	.	TRBJ1-2	ASTGPPTGGAYYGYT
TRBV5-1	.	TRBJ2-3	ASSYTDTQY
TRBV5-4	.	TRBJ2-1	ASSPGQGIYEQF
TRBV7-2	.	TRBJ2-5	ASSPRRSEETQY
TRBV10-2	.	TRBJ2-1	ASSGGFLNEQF
TRBV5-5	.	TRBJ2-7	ASSADRGYEQY
TRBV21-1	few	TRBJ1-2	ASSRRTGGPNYGYT
TRBV18	once	TRBJ1-5	ASSPAQGPPH
TRBV29-1	.	TRBJ2-3	SVRQGASTDTQY
TRBV2	.	TRBJ1-3	ASERTGYSGNTIY
TRBV6-8	.	TRBJ2-3	ASSYSGGKSTDTQY
TRBV30	.	TRBJ1-3	AWRLRINSGNTIY
TRBV27	.	TRBJ2-5	ASSPGAETQY
TRBV18	.	TRBJ2-6	ASSPGLATGANVLT
TRBV7-7	.	TRBJ2-1	ASSVGARGNEQF
TRBV19	.	TRBJ2-5	ASSPSTGLAGPETQY
TRBV7-2	.	TRBJ2-7	ASSPPGVGSEQY
TRBV7-2	once	TRBJ1-6	ASSAPTGGNSPLH
TRBV2	.	TRBJ1-5	ASSESQVGNQPQH
TRBV19	few	TRBJ1-4	ASRTRGQGGEKLF
TRBV7-9	.	TRBJ2-3	ASSLGQGTDTQY